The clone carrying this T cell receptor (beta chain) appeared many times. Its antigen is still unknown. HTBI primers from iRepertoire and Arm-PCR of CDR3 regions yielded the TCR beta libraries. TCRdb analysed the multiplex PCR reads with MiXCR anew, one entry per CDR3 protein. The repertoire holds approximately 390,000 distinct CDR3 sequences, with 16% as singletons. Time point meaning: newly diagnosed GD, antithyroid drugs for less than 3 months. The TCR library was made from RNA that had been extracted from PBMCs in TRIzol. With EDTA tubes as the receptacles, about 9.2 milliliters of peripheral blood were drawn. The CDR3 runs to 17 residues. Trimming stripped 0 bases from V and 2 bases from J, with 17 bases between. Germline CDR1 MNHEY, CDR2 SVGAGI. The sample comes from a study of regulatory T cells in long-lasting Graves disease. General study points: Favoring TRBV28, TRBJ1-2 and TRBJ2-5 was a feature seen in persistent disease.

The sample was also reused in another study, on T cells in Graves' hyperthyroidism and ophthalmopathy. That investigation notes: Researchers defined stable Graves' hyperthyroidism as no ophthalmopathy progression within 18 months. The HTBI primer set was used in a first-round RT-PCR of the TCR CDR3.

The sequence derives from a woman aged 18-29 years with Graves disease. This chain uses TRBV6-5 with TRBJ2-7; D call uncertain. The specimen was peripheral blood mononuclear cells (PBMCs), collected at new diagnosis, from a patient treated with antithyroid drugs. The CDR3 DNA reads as TGTGCCAGCAGTTACTCGATAACCCCGTCCGGTCCCTACGAGCAGTACTTC. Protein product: CASSYSITPSGPYEQYF.